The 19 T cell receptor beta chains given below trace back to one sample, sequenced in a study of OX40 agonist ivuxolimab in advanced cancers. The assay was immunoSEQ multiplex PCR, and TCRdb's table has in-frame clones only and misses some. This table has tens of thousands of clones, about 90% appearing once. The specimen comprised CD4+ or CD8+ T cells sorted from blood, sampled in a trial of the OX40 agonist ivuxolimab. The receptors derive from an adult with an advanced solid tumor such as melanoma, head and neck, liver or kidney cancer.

CDR3 DNA: TGTGCCAGCAGCTTGTGGGTGGGGATGAATTCACCCCTCCACTTT. The encoded protein is CASSLWVGMNSPLHF. J is TRBJ1-6 and V is TRBV5-4, with unresolved D. The CDR3 has 15 amino acids. V lost 1 base and J lost 7, with 12 bases in between. Germline CDR1 and CDR2: SGHNT and YYREEE (reference sequence).

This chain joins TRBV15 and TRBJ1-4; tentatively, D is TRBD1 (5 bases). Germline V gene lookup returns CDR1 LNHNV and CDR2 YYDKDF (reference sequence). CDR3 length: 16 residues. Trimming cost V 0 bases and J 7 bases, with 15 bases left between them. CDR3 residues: CATSRDRRGKGEKLFF. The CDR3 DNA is TGTGCCACCAGCAGAGATCGGAGGGGAAAGGGTGAAAAACTGTTTTTT.

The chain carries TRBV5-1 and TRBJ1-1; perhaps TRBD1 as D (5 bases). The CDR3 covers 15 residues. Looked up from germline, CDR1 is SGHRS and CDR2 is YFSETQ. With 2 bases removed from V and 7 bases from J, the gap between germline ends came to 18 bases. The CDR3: CASSFIGSGQVEAFF. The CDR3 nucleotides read TGCGCCAGCAGCTTTATTGGATCAGGGCAGGTTGAAGCTTTCTTT.

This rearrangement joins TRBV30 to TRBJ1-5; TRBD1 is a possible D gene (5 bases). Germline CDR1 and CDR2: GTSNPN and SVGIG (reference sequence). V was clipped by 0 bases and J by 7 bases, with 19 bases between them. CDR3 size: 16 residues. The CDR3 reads CAWSVGGSSSFQPQHF. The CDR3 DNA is TGTGCCTGGAGTGTTGGGGGATCGTCTTCCTTCCAGCCCCAGCATTTT.

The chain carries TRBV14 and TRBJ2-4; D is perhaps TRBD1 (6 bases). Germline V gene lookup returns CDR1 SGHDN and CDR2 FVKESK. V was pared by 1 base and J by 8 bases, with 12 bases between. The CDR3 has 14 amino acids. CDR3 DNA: TGTGCCAGCAGCCAAGGGACAGTTAGGCACATTCAGTACTTC. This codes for CASSQGTVRHIQYF.

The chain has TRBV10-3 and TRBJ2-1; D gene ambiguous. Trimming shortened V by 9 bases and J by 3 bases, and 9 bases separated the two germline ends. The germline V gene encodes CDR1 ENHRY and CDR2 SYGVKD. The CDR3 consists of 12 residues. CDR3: CAIGRIYNEQFF. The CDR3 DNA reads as TGTGCCATTGGACGGATCTACAATGAGCAGTTCTTC.

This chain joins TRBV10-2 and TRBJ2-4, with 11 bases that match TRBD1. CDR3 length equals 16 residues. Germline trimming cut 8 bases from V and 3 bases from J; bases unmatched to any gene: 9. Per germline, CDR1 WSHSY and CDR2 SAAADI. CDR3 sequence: CASVNAGTGGKNIQYF. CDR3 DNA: TGCGCCAGCGTGAACGCGGGGACAGGGGGCAAAAACATTCAGTACTTC.

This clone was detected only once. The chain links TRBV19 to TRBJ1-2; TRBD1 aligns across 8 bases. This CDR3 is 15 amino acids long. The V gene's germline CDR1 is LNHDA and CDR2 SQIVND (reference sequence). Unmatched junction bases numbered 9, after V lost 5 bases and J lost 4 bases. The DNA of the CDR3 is TGTGCCAGTAGTGACTCTGACAGGGGAGGCTATGGCTACACCTTC. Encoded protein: CASSDSDRGGYGYTF.

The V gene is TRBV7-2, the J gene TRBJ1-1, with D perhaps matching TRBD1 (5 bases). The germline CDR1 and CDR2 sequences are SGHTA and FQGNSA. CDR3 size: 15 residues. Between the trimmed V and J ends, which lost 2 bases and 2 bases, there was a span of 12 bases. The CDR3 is CASSLSGGVNTEAFF. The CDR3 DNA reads TGTGCCAGCAGCTTAAGTGGGGGGGTCAACACTGAAGCTTTCTTT.

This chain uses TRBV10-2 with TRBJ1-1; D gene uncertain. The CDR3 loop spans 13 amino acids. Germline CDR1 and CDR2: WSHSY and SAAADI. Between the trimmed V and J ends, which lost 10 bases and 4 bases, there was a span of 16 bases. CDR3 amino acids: CATVLAEGTEAFF. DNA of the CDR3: TGCGCCACCGTCCTAGCCGAAGGCACTGAAGCTTTCTTT.

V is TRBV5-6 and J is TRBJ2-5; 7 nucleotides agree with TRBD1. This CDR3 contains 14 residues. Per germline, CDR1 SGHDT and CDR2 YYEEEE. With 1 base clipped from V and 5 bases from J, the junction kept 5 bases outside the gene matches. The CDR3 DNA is TGTGCCAGCAGCTTGAGGGGGCGGTGGGAGACCCAGTACTTC. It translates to CASSLRGRWETQYF.

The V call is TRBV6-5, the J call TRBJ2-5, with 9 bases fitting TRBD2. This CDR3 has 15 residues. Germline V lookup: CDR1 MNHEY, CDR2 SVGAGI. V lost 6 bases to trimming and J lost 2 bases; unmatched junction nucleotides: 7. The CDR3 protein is CASRPSGVRQETQYF. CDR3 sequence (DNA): TGTGCCAGCAGACCTAGCGGGGTGCGACAAGAGACCCAGTACTTC.

CDR3 sequence: CASTPGEITEAFF. Written as DNA, the CDR3 is TGTGCCAGCACCCCGGGGGAGATAACTGAAGCTTTCTTT. The chain is built from TRBV2 and TRBJ1-1; maybe TRBD1 (5 bases). The CDR3 has 13 amino acids. The germline V gene has CDR1 SNHLY and CDR2 FYNNEI. V lost 7 bases and J 5 bases, leaving 14 bases between the germline ends.

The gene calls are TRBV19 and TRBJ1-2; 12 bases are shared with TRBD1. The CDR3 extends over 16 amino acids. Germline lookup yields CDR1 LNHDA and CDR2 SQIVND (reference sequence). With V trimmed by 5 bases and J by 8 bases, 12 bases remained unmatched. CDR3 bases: TGTGCCAGTAGTTTTCTACCGGGACAGGGGGCAGAGGGCTACACCTTC. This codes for CASSFLPGQGAEGYTF.

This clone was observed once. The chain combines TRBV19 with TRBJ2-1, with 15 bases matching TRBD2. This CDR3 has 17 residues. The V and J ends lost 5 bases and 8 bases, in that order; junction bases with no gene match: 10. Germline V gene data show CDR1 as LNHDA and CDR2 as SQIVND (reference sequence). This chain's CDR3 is CASSFQGLAGGVDEQFF. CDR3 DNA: TGTGCCAGTAGTTTCCAGGGACTAGCGGGGGGTGTGGATGAGCAGTTCTTC. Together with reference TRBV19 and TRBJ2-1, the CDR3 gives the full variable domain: DGGITQSPKYLFRKEGQNVTLSCEQNLNHDAMYWYRQDPGQGLRLIYYSQIVNDFQKGDIAEGYSVSREKKESFPLTVTSAQKNPTAFYLCASSFQGLAGGVDEQFFGPGTRLTVL.

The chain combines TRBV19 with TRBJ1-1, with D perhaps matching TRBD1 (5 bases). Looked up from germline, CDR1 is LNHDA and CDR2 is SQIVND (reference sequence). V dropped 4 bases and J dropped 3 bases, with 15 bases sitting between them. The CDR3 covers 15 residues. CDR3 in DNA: TGTGCCAGTAGTAGGGGGAACGTATGGGACACTGAAGCTTTCTTT. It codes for CASSRGNVWDTEAFF.

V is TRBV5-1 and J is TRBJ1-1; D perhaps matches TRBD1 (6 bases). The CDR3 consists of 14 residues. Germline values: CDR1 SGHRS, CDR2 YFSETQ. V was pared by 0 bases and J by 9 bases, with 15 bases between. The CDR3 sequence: CASSLAPLGHQAFF. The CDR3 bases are TGCGCCAGCAGCTTGGCGCCTCTGGGACACCAAGCTTTCTTT.

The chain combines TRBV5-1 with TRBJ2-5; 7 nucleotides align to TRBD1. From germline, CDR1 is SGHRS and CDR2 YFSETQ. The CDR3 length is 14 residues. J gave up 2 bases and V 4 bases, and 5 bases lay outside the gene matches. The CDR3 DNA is TGCGCCAGCAGCCCAACGGGACAGCAAGAGACCCAGTACTTC. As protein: CASSPTGQQETQYF.

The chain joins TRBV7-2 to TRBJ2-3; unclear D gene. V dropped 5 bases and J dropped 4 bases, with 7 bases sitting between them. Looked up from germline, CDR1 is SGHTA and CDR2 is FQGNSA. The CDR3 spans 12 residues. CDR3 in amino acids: CASSPYSDTQYF. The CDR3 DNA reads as TGTGCCAGCAGCCCTTATTCAGATACGCAGTATTTT.